These 9 T cell receptor beta chains originate from one sample sequenced in a study of CD8 T cells in ankylosing spondylitis. Notes on the study in general: What appeared characteristic of ankylosing spondylitis blood was a TCR beta motif of under 10 highly homologous variants.

These TCRs' antigens remain unknown. Each CDR3 protein gets one entry after TCRdb re-called the 5' RACE reads with MiXCR. The table shows 650,000 to 800,000 distinct CDR3 sequences, with 15% to 20% occurring only once. The sequencing input was blood, either unsorted or a sorted T cell fraction (not recorded which). Receptors were obtained from a male donor with ankylosing spondylitis.

This clonotype was seen a few times. V and J are TRBV3-1 and TRBJ2-7; D is perhaps TRBD1 (6 bases). The CDR3 extends over 14 amino acids. V lost 0 bases and J lost 4, with 10 bases in between. Germline lookup yields CDR1 LGHDT and CDR2 YNNKEL (reference sequence). CDR3 sequence: CASSQDTGQYEQYF. CDR3 coding DNA: TGTGCCAGCAGCCAAGATACGGGACAATACGAGCAGTACTTC.

The rearrangement uses TRBV12-3 or TRBV12-4 and TRBJ2-1; D gene ambiguous. This CDR3 has 13 amino acids. Between the trimmed V and J ends, which lost 3 bases and 5 bases, there was a span of 8 bases. DNA of the CDR3: TGTGCCAGCAGTTTGAGTCTGGACAATGAGCAGTTCTTC. Translation gives CASSLSLDNEQFF.

This clonotype was seen more than once but under ten times. The V and J genes are TRBV30 and TRBJ2-2; D gene ambiguous. Germline V gives CDR1 GTSNPN, CDR2 SVGIG (reference sequence). The CDR3 is made up of 12 amino acids. The germline V and J ends were trimmed by 4 bases and 3 bases, with 6 bases remaining between them. The CDR3 sequence: CAWTSYTGELFF. In nucleotides, the CDR3 is TGTGCCTGGACATCGTACACCGGGGAGCTGTTTTTT.

Only a few counts were recorded for this clonotype. The V gene is TRBV20-1, the J gene TRBJ2-4; weak D call: TRBD2 (6 bases). The CDR3 totals 12 residues. Germline CDR1 DFQATT, CDR2 SNEGSKA (reference sequence). Trimming stripped 0 bases from V and 12 bases from J, with 12 bases between. CDR3 DNA sequence: TGCAGTGCTAGAGATAGGAGGGCCGATCAGTACTTC. It yields the protein CSARDRRADQYF.

In its sample, this clonotype was seen a few times. The genes are TRBV12-3 or TRBV12-4 and TRBJ2-2, with 7 bases that match TRBD2. V lost 6 bases to trimming and J lost 4 bases; unmatched junction nucleotides: 14. The CDR3 totals 17 residues. The CDR3 here is CASRPSWASGRTGELFF. The CDR3 nucleotides read TGTGCCAGCAGACCCTCATGGGCTAGCGGTCGCACCGGGGAGCTGTTTTTT.

This clonotype was found a few times. The CDR3: CASSLASGTRTDTQYF. DNA of the CDR3: TGTGCCAGCAGTTTAGCCAGCGGGACTCGCACAGATACGCAGTATTTT. The rearrangement uses TRBV27 and TRBJ2-3; 7 bases are shared with TRBD2. The length of the CDR3 is 16 residues. The germline V gene encodes CDR1 MNHEY and CDR2 SMNVEV (reference sequence). The J segment lost 1 base and the V segment lost 2 bases, leaving 6 bases of the junction unmatched.

The chain employs TRBV7-2 and TRBJ2-5; 7 bases match TRBD2. The CDR3 has 14 residues. Per the germline V gene, CDR1 is SGHTA and CDR2 is FQGNSA. Trimming cost V 0 bases and J 5 bases; bases outside gene matches: 3. CDR3 nucleotides: TGTGCCAGCAGCTTAGCGGGTAGCGGGGAGACCCAGTACTTC. Its protein product is CASSLAGSGETQYF.

This chain joins TRBV27 and TRBJ2-7, with D tentatively TRBD1 (5 bases). The CDR3 length is 14 residues. Per germline, CDR1 MNHEY and CDR2 SMNVEV (reference sequence). V dropped 7 bases and J dropped 2 bases, with 15 bases sitting between them. The CDR3 loop is CASNRQLTPYEQYF. The CDR3, as DNA: TGTGCCAGCAACCGACAGCTAACTCCCTACGAGCAGTACTTC.

This chain connects TRBV3-1 to TRBJ1-1; 7 bases match TRBD1. Germline lookup yields CDR1 LGHDT and CDR2 YNNKEL (reference sequence). This CDR3 is built from 15 residues. V was pared by 4 bases and J by 6 bases, with 11 bases of the junction left unmatched. CDR3 sequence: CASSPKPDRVPEAFF. The DNA for the CDR3 is TGTGCCAGCAGCCCAAAGCCTGACAGGGTACCTGAAGCTTTCTTT.